This T cell receptor beta chain comes out of a study of radiotherapy plus CTLA-4 blockade in lung cancer. Sequencing was performed with immunoSEQ multiplex PCR; in TCRdb, only in-frame clones are kept and a portion is missing. This table holds 80,000 to 95,000 clones, around 84% found once. The V gene's germline CDR1 is LNHDA and CDR2 SQIVND (reference sequence). The CDR3 contains 15 residues. J lost 5 bases, V lost 3 bases, and 8 bases had no gene match. V usage is TRBV19 and J usage is TRBJ2-7, with TRBD1 matching 9 bases. The material sequenced was peripheral blood, taken from a patient treated with radiotherapy plus ipilimumab. The sequence derives from a human donor with non-small cell lung cancer that progressed on radiotherapy plus ipilimumab. The CDR3 loop is CASSIFGTGFDEQYF. CDR3 DNA sequence: TGTGCCAGTAGTATTTTCGGGACAGGGTTCGACGAGCAGTACTTC.